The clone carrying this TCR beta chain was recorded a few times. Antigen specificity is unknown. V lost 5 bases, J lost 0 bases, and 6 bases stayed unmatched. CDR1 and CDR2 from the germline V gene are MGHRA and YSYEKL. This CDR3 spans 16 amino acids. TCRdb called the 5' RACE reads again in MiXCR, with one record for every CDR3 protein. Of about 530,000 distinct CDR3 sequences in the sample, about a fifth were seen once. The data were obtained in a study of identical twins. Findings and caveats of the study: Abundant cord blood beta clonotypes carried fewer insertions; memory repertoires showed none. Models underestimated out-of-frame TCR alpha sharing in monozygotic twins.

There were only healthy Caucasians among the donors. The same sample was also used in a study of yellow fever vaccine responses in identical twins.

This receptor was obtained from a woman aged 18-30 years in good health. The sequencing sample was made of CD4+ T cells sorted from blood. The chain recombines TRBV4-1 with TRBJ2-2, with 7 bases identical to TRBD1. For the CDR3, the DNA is TGCGCCAGCAGCTTCAAGACAGGGACGAACACCGGGGAGCTGTTTTTT. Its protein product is CASSFKTGTNTGELFF.